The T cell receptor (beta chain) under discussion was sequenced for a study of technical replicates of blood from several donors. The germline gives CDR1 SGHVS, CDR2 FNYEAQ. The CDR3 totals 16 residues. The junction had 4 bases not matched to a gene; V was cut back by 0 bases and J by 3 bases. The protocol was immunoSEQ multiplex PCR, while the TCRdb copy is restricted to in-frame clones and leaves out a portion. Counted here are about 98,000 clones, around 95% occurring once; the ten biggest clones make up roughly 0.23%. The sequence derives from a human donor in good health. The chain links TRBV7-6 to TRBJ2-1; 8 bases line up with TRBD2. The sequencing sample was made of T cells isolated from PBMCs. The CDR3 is CASSLAAGGVYNEQFF. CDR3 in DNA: TGTGCCAGCAGCTTAGCGGCGGGGGGTGTCTACAATGAGCAGTTCTTC.